The T cell receptor (beta chain) described here comes from a study of cytomegalovirus exposure and HLA in healthy donors (dated by TCRdb to about 2017). Study-level background: An earlier analysis of 587 of the donors reported 276 Gb of sequence data and around 100 million unique TCR beta sequences obtained from 180 million or so T cells. An early release that covered 500 to 800 HLA-typed donors contained about 300 gigabases of sequencing data and 65 million to 100 million unique TCR sequences. The genetic ancestry cluster associated with self-reported Caucasian donors included roughly 84% of the roughly 400 genotyped donors. The aim of the study was to test whether cataloging public T cell receptors could identify signatures of past pathogen exposure. The study profiled the T cell repertoires of fewer than 850 subjects by immunosequencing and related them to cytomegalovirus serostatus. In addition to the first cohort of several hundred subjects, a separate validation cohort of 130 or so different subjects was used. To predict cytomegalovirus infection status, the study brought together high-throughput TCR immunosequencing, statistical association of individual TCRs with disease status, and machine learning. In a later analysis, previously published TCR beta repertoires from 666 donors were re-analyzed and high-resolution HLA genotyping was added so that TCR occurrence patterns could be studied. Rather than drawing on any new phenotypic data, the later analysis identified candidate immune exposures from TCR beta sequences and the way those sequences occurred across donors. An earlier analysis of roughly 580 of the donors used high-throughput TCR beta sequencing to judge whether each TCR beta V gene segment behaved as functional or pseudogenic. Donor age, sex, ethnicity and CMV serostatus were collected together with the repertoire data. A later genetic analysis used genome-wide SNP genotypes for about 60% of the roughly 670 donors, treating that subset as a discovery cohort. All discovery cohort repertoires had been generated on a single sequencing platform. Both class I and class II loci were covered by HLA typing, at four-digit resolution. Typing coverage differed by locus: A, B, C, DRB1 and DQB1 were typed in roughly 629-630 donors, DQA1 in about 550, DPA1 in 600 to 610, and DPB1 in approximately 450. Because of strong linkage in the cohort, roughly 5 DR-DQ haplotypes were treated as single units for association and clustering. Among some 400 genotyped donors of the cohort, an average of around 240,000 unique TCR beta nucleotide sequences were sequenced per donor, roughly 20% of them non-productive. What the authors observed across the whole study: Because counts were too low, about 18 rarely observed V segments, including chromosome 9 orphons, were excluded from the earlier analysis of about 500 of the donors. A cluster of highly shared sequence variants was judged likely to represent a technical artifact of the sequencing pipeline. The presence/absence analyses assumed that sequencing depth was roughly uniform across donors, and that assumption may not be true. A later genetic analysis reported fewer N-insertions in productive TCRs among donors in an Asian-associated ancestry cluster than the roughly 620-donor mean. A later analysis associated 16,951 TCR beta sequences with specific HLA alleles at a false discovery rate of 0.05. Linkage disequilibrium might explain the correlated functional status among segregating V segments, but an unknown experimental factor could not be ruled out. A later analysis reported that several top co-occurrence clusters appeared linked to parvovirus B19, influenza, CMV and Epstein-Barr virus. The study gave a list of more than 150 TCR beta chains associated with cytomegalovirus. In an earlier analysis of around 600 of the donors, most TCR beta V segments were observed in productive rearrangements about 90% or about 30% of the time, broadly matching IMGT annotations. The authors suggested that the approach could potentially be generalized to other disease states and immunological phenotypes. The only immune exposure information available for the cohort was CMV serostatus. A later analysis found that TCR association rates varied across HLA loci, with DRB1 alleles showing the most associated TCRs and HLA-C alleles the fewest. Strong co-occurrence of HLA alleles, especially DR and DQ, made assigning TCR associations to individual alleles difficult. Because some donors lacked HLA typing at each locus, the association tests relied only on the typed subset. The classifier was reported to diagnose cytomegalovirus status with high specificity and sensitivity in both the original cohort and the validation cohort. An association between a missense DCLRE1C variant and V-gene and J-gene trimming of TCR beta chains was found in a later genetic analysis and replicated in an independent cohort. According to a later analysis, most CMV-associated TCR beta chains appeared to be HLA-restricted, and the HLA associations seemed to be driven largely by CMV exposure. This cohort had only TCR beta chains sequenced, and the lack of alpha or paired-chain data limited which features could be detected. In a later analysis, HLA-associated TCR beta chains showed more clonal expansion and lower generation probabilities than non-associated chains that were equally common. In vitro tests confirmed that three of the cytomegalovirus-associated TCR beta chains recognize cytomegalovirus antigens. A further reported finding was that TCR beta sequences accurately predicted the HLA-A and HLA-B alleles for most subjects in the first cohort. Most TCR sequences were seen in very few donors, while some public TCRs were found in many individuals.

To note about this clone: Its recognized antigen is unknown. The sample holds no much larger clone one base away, and base qualities are not on file.

Library creation used the immunoSEQ multiplex PCR assay. For the multiplex PCR, a mixture combining 60 forward primers for TCR Vbeta segments and 13 reverse primers for TCR Jbeta segments was used. Amplification of the CDR3 region of rearranged TCR beta genes was performed with a multiplex PCR assay on genomic DNA. The amplified TCR beta libraries were sequenced on the Illumina HiSeq System as 87-base-pair reads. In the original analysis: A later analysis tallied tens of millions of unique TCR beta chains across the approximately 670 repertoires, and about 10 million of those chains were shared by two or more donors. To remove PCR and sequencing errors, raw reads were error-corrected and collapsed into unique sequences using a nearest-neighbor algorithm that merged closely related sequences. Alignment of CDR3 sequences to IMGT reference sequences was used to assign V, D and J gene segments. For a sequence to be retained, a match of at least six nucleotides was required to both a V gene segment and a J gene segment. Rearrangements were called productive when the CDR3 lacked stop codons and stayed in frame with V and J; all others were non-productive. Following IMGT convention, CDR3 was defined as the stretch from the second conserved V-encoded cysteine up to the conserved J-encoded phenylalanine. The earlier analysis of 587 of the donors excluded sequences that lacked an unambiguous match to a single V gene segment. An earlier analysis of about 600 of the donors called V segments functional above 56.7% productive rearrangements and segregating when the between-donor standard deviation exceeded 5%. A statistical classification framework was built for diagnosing cytomegalovirus status from the catalog of TCR beta chain sequences. A later analysis assigned V and J genes by comparing TCR nucleotide sequences with IMGT/GENE-DB human TR gene sequences. In a later analysis, CDR3 sequences and most-parsimonious VDJ recombination scenarios were assigned using the TCRdist pipeline. A later analysis defined each TCR beta chain by its CDR3 amino acid sequence plus V-gene family, and excluded reads lacking a unique V-gene family. A later analysis removed several hundred highly shared, low-generation-probability nucleotide sequences to deal with suspected cross-contamination and a sequencing artifact. In a later analysis, a clonal expansion index was calculated for each public chain from normalized within-repertoire ranks of inferred template counts. A later analysis computed generation probabilities with a VDJ recombination model fitted to out-of-frame rearrangements, and checked the results against IGoR. In a later analysis, hypergeometric tests were used to score TCR-TCR, TCR-HLA and TCR-CMV co-occurrence, with a repertoire-size bias correction applied to TCR pairs. False discovery rates were estimated in a later analysis by permuting HLA or CMV assignments 20 times. In a later analysis, co-occurring TCRs were grouped using DBSCAN, and TCRdist sequence similarity was added for clustering within HLA-allele-positive subsets. Repertoires with fewer than 30,000 or more than 120,000 public chains were left out of co-occurrence clustering, as were five repertoires with anomalous nucleotide sharing. TCRdb's version of the immuneACCESS table is confined to in-frame rearrangements and falls short of the full clone set. An unresolved V gene accounts for under half of the shortfall where checked; the remainder is of unknown origin. V, J and clone size are those of that table, while D and trimming were read from the DNA. The sample table lists under 250,000 clones, approximately 82% of them with a count of one. Around 4% of the sample is in the top ten clones.

The cohort consisted of 666 healthy bone marrow donors. At the time of sampling, all cohort members were nominally healthy, though unrecorded immune exposures were likely present. The donor tested CMV seronegative, placing the donor among the 350 to 400 seronegative members of the cohort. A peripheral blood sample was collected from each donor, and TCR beta sequencing was performed on peripheral blood mononuclear cells. The Qiagen DNeasy Blood Extraction Kit was used to extract genomic DNA from the blood cell samples. The specimen was PBMCs. The source of this sequence is a male donor in good health and CMV-seronegative.

The CDR3 protein sequence reads: CASSLRSVGYGYTF. The DNA reads TGTGCCAGCAGTTTAAGAAGCGTCGGCTATGGCTACACCTTC. The chain joins TRBV27 to TRBJ1-2, with the D segment identity uncertain. Based on the germline V gene (reference sequence), the CDR1 and CDR2 sequences are MNHEY and SMNVEV. Trimming costs V 2 bases and J 4 bases, and their ends lie 11 bases apart. The CDR3 numbers 14 residues from cysteine through phenylalanine. The kept DNA is CDR3 alone, 42 bases in frame from the first base.